The 8 T cell receptor beta chains listed next were all sequenced from one sample in a study of T cell responses to AZD1222 COVID-19 vaccine. Profiled with immunoSEQ multiplex PCR; TCRdb holds only in-frame clones, not every one. The table lists fewer than 150,000 clones, 93% of them singletons. The material sequenced was peripheral blood, taken on day 0 of AZD1222 vaccination. The receptor source for this set is an adult in good health.

The chain links TRBV11-3 to TRBJ1-1; 9 bases are shared with TRBD1. The V gene end was trimmed by 4 bases and the J gene end by 5 bases; junction bases not matched to a gene: 2. This CDR3 has 13 residues. Germline CDR1 and CDR2: SGHNT and YENEEA. CDR3 sequence (DNA): TGTGCCAGCAGCTGGGACAGGGAGACTGAAGCTTTCTTT. Protein product: CASSWDRETEAFF.

This chain links TRBV2 with TRBJ1-6; D unclear. The CDR3 extends over 16 amino acids. V lost 6 bases and J 8 bases, leaving 20 bases between the germline ends. Germline CDR1 SNHLY, CDR2 FYNNEI. The CDR3 region is CASRGWDAPGYSPLHF. CDR3 sequence (DNA): TGTGCCAGCAGAGGCTGGGATGCTCCCGGGTATTCACCCCTCCACTTT.

This chain links TRBV24-1 with TRBJ1-5; 9 nucleotides align to TRBD1. Looked up from germline, CDR1 is KGHDR and CDR2 is SFDVKD. This CDR3 spans 16 amino acids. J was trimmed by 7 bases and V by 2 bases; bases with no gene match: 8. CDR3 DNA sequence: TGTGCCACCAGTGATTCGGGACAGGGTCAGTGGCAGCCCCAGCATTTT. This codes for CATSDSGQGQWQPQHF.

This chain joins TRBV28 and TRBJ1-3; D is uncertain. Between the trimmed V and J ends, which lost 2 bases and 8 bases, there was a span of 10 bases. Per the germline V gene, CDR1 is MDHEN and CDR2 is SYDVKM. The CDR3 length is 13 residues. In DNA form, the CDR3 reads TGTGCCAGCAGTTTACCTCTCGGGGACACCATATATTTT. This codes for CASSLPLGDTIYF.

The chain recombines TRBV5-1 with TRBJ2-3, with D possibly called TRBD1 or TRBD2 (6 bases each). Per germline, CDR1 SGHRS and CDR2 YFSETQ. V was pared by 7 bases and J by 6 bases, with 18 bases between. The length of the CDR3 is 14 residues. CDR3 loop: CASSGGSGADTQYF. The CDR3 bases are TGCGCCAGCTCCGGGGGCTCTGGGGCTGATACGCAGTATTTT.

This clone is a singleton in its sample. This sequence joins TRBV28 and TRBJ1-5, with a possible D match to TRBD1 (5 bases). Germline V gene lookup returns CDR1 MDHEN and CDR2 SYDVKM. The length of the CDR3 is 14 residues. With 2 bases removed from V and 4 bases from J, the gap between germline ends came to 9 bases. This CDR3 is CASSLIPGNQPQHF. CDR3 in DNA: TGTGCCAGCAGTTTAATTCCAGGGAATCAGCCCCAGCATTTT.

This clone was seen once. The CDR3 nucleotides are TGTGCCAGCATGACGGGGGCTCGCCGTGGAAACACCATATATTTT. Its translation is CASMTGARRGNTIYF. V is TRBV27 and J is TRBJ1-3; D is perhaps TRBD1 (6 bases). Germline CDR1 reads MNHEY; CDR2 reads SMNVEV (reference sequence). V was cut by 7 bases and J by 3 bases, with 16 bases left in between. This CDR3 contains 15 residues.

The rearrangement uses TRBV11-2 and TRBJ2-7; 8 bases are a match to TRBD2. Germline CDR1 SGHAT, CDR2 FQNNGV. Germline trimming cut 5 bases from V and 5 bases from J; bases unmatched to any gene: 17. The CDR3 consists of 17 residues. The CDR3 reads CASSPINTRREGDEQYF. Here the CDR3 DNA reads TGTGCCAGCAGCCCTATAAATACTCGACGGGAGGGCGACGAGCAGTACTTC.